This is a list of T cell receptor beta chains from one sample in a study of control samples from healthy donors and cancer patients. TCRdb's copy holds only in-frame clones and misses some; the assay was immunoSEQ multiplex PCR. The data show about 190,000 clones, about 89% seen once. The specimen was blood. The receptors here all came from a man in his thirties or forties in good health. CDR3s include the opening cysteine and the closing phenylalanine or tryptophan. The D gene is left open where the match is weak. Clone size appears in some rows only: once, few, many, or a class for an expanded clone.

d_gene	v_gene	j_gene	abundance	CDR3nt	CDR3aa
-	TRBV3-1/TRBV3-2	TRBJ1-1	-	TGTGCCAGCAACCAAGGCGAGGGTTTGACTGAAGCTTTCTTT	CASNQGEGLTEAFF
-	TRBV6-5	TRBJ1-2	-	TGTGCCAGCAGTCCAAGCGGCGTCTACGGCTACACCTTC	CASSPSGVYGYTF
-	TRBV5-1	TRBJ2-5	few	TGCGCCAGCAGGCAACGCCAGGAGACCCAGTACTTC	CASRQRQETQYF
-	TRBV13	TRBJ2-1	-	TGTGCCAGCAAACTAACCAGCTACAATGAGCAGTTCTTC	CASKLTSYNEQFF
-	TRBV6-5	TRBJ2-7	-	TGTGCCAGCAGTTACAGAGCGCAGCTCGAGCAGTACTTC	CASSYRAQLEQYF
TRBD1	TRBV24-1	TRBJ1-5	-	TGTGCCACCAGTGACGACGACAGGGGGAGCAATCAGCCCCAGCATTTT	CATSDDDRGSNQPQHF
-	TRBV6-1	TRBJ2-5	once	TGTGCCAGCAGTGACGGATATTCTCGGGGACAAGAGACCCAGTACTTC	CASSDGYSRGQETQYF
TRBD1	TRBV11-2	TRBJ1-1	-	TGTGCCAGCACCTCTAGTGCAGGGGGGCGAACTGAAGCTTTCTTT	CASTSSAGGRTEAFF
TRBD2	TRBV3-1/TRBV3-2	TRBJ2-7	-	TGTGCCAGCAACAACCACATGGGGGGGGATTACGAGCAGTACTTC	CASNNHMGGDYEQYF
TRBD2	TRBV27	TRBJ2-2	-	TGTGCCAGCAGTTTAGGCGGGGGGGGCGGCGGGGAGCTGTTTTTT	CASSLGGGGGGELFF
-	TRBV5-4	TRBJ1-2	-	TGTGCCAGCAGCCCAGACGGCTATGGCTACACCTTC	CASSPDGYGYTF
-	TRBV11-3	TRBJ2-2	-	TGTGCCAGCAGGGAGTCAGGGACCGGGGAGCTGTTTTTT	CASRESGTGELFF
-	TRBV10-1	TRBJ2-7	-	TGCGCCAGCAGTGGTCGGGGATCAGGCGAGCAGTACTTC	CASSGRGSGEQYF
-	TRBV12-3/TRBV12-4	TRBJ1-2	once	TGTGCCAGCAGCCCTGAGGGCTATGGCTACACCTTC	CASSPEGYGYTF
-	TRBV10-3	TRBJ1-3	-	TGTGCCATCAGTGCAGTCTCTGGAAACACCATATATTTT	CAISAVSGNTIYF
-	TRBV10-1	TRBJ1-6	-	TGCGCCAGCAGTGGCTCAGCTACCTATAATTCACCCCTCCACTTT	CASSGSATYNSPLHF
-	TRBV6-6	TRBJ1-1	-	TGTGCCAGCAGTTACTCGTCGTGGGGCGTAGCTGAAGCTTTCTTT	CASSYSSWGVAEAFF
TRBD1	TRBV19	TRBJ1-5	-	TGTGCCAGTGACAGGGGGTCAATGCCCCAGCATTTT	CASDRGSMPQHF
-	TRBV6-1	TRBJ1-2	-	TGTGCCAGCAGTGAAGCGGGGACCGGGGCTAACTATGGCTACACCTTC	CASSEAGTGANYGYTF
TRBD2	TRBV4-1	TRBJ2-7	-	TGCGCCAGCAGCCAAGAAAGCGGGAGCTCCTACGAGCAGTACTTC	CASSQESGSSYEQYF
-	TRBV30	TRBJ1-2	-	TGTGCCTGGACGACGGTGGGCTATGGCTACACCTTC	CAWTTVGYGYTF
-	TRBV7-9	TRBJ1-4	once	TGTGCCAGTACAGGTTCTTCCGCAACTAATGAAAAACTGTTTTTT	CASTGSSATNEKLFF
-	TRBV19	TRBJ1-4	-	TGTGCCAGTAGTACCAGGGTAGGGGAAAAACTGTTTTTT	CASSTRVGEKLFF
-	TRBV4-1	TRBJ1-5	-	TGCGCCAGCAGCCAAGGAGGCCCCGGGCGGCCGGATCAGCCCCAGCATTTT	CASSQGGPGRPDQPQHF
TRBD1	TRBV19	TRBJ2-1	-	TGTGCCAGTAGTATCGACGACCAGGGGGCTAATGAGCAGTTCTTC	CASSIDDQGANEQFF